The rows below give T cell receptor beta chains drawn from one sample of a study of monozygotic twins with cystic fibrosis. Method: immunoSEQ multiplex PCR; TCRdb's copy keeps in-frame clones and lacks some. The top ten clones hold roughly 0.85% of a sample with about 29,000 clones, around four fifths of them seen once. Source material: blood. The receptor source for this set is a girl aged 2 to 10 with cystic fibrosis. Each CDR3 is given with its conserved first and last residue.

v_call	j_call	cdr3_length	cdr3_aa
TRBV6-5	TRBJ2-7	15	CASSYQGAFSYEQYF
TRBV10-2	TRBJ1-1	11	CASVGIAEAFF
TRBV7-9	TRBJ2-7	16	CASSLGPQGNNYEQYF
TRBV6-5	TRBJ2-7	14	CASSYAGQGYEQYF
TRBV18	TRBJ1-6	15	CASSPPPIGNSPLHF
TRBV5-6	TRBJ2-1	14	CASSWPAAYNEQFF
TRBV5-1	TRBJ2-3	16	CASSLAPPPSTDTQYF
TRBV5-1	TRBJ2-7	13	CASRPPGENEQYF
TRBV12-2	TRBJ1-2	15	CASRLASQSNYGYTF
TRBV10-2	TRBJ2-1	12	CASIELAGEQFF
TRBV7-9	TRBJ1-3	12	CASSPSGNTIYF
TRBV4-2	TRBJ2-3	15	CASSPDYRGTDTQYF
TRBV27	TRBJ1-1	13	CASSWAGNTEAFF
TRBV4-1	TRBJ2-2	16	CASSQAGTLNTGELFF
TRBV2	TRBJ1-2	16	CASRFQVRGANYGYTF
TRBV5-1	TRBJ2-7	13	CASREVSSYEQYF
TRBV30	TRBJ2-6	18	CAWSVWGTGDSGANVLTF
TRBV4-1	TRBJ1-6	16	CASSLNPRDRNSPLHF
TRBV2	TRBJ2-7	14	CASTDRDGGYEQYF
TRBV30	TRBJ2-1	14	CAWRVLAGFNEQFF
TRBV19	TRBJ1-1	14	CASRPGTGGTEAFF
TRBV7-9	TRBJ1-1	14	CASSFLGGNTEAFF
TRBV30	TRBJ1-5	13	CACGHRSNQPQHF
TRBV6-4	TRBJ2-2	16	CASSDSAGLNTGELFF
TRBV30	TRBJ1-2	13	CAWSAGGNYGYTF
TRBV6-1	TRBJ2-3	14	CASTKGGSADTQYF
TRBV12-2	TRBJ2-3	17	CASRSPGPSFITDTQYF
TRBV11-2	TRBJ2-1	13	CASSLLLVNEQFF
TRBV7-2	TRBJ2-7	14	CASSLAYRELRQYF
TRBV10-3	TRBJ1-1	19	CAISESRGTASRPDTEAFF
TRBV30	TRBJ1-1	15	CAWSLPSLWDREAFF
TRBV5-4	TRBJ2-3	16	CASSRRTSGRQDTQYF
TRBV7-9	TRBJ1-2	13	CASSLGQGSGYTF
TRBV27	TRBJ2-7	14	CASSLRQGAFEQYF
TRBV6-5	TRBJ1-2	14	CASRQGGDAYGYTF
TRBV10-3	TRBJ1-1	14	CATGPGGLNTEAFF
TRBV7-2	TRBJ1-1	15	CASSLGSGWDTEAFF
TRBV7-2	TRBJ1-1	15	CASSFGQGVNTEAFF
TRBV6-1	TRBJ1-5	13	CASTTGPNQPQHF
TRBV2	TRBJ2-3	12	CASKGSTDTQYF
TRBV5-8	TRBJ1-5	16	CASRRTGIGSNQPQHF